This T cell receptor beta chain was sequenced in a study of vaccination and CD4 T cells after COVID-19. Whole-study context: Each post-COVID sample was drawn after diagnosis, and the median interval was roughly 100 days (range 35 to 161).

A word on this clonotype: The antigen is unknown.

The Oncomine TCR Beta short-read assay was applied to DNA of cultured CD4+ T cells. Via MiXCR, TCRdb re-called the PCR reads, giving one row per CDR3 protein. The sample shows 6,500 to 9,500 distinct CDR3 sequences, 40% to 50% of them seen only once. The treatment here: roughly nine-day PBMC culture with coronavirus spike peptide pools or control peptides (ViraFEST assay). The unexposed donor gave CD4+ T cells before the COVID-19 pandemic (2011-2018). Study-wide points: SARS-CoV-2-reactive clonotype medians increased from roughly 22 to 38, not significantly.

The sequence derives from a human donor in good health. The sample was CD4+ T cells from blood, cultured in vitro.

The CDR3 spells CASSEGQGTYEQYF. For the CDR3, the DNA is TGTGCCAGCAGTGAGGGACAGGGGACCTACGAGCAGTACTTC. The chain has TRBV2 and TRBJ2-7; 10 nucleotides align to TRBD1. Germline CDR1 and CDR2: SNHLY and FYNNEI. The CDR3 runs to 14 residues. After removal of 3 bases from V and 2 bases from J, the junction contained 1 base not matched to a gene.